This T cell receptor (beta chain) originates from a study of T-cell memory formation after mild COVID-19. This clonotype has a handful of counts. Its antigen is not known. MiXCR was run by TCRdb on the 5' RACE reads, yielding one entry per CDR3 protein. The sample holds about 420,000 distinct CDR3 sequences; around 22% are singletons and the top ten take roughly 13%. Per germline, CDR1 SGHRS and CDR2 YFSETQ. V dropped 4 bases and J dropped 5 bases, with 13 bases sitting between them. CDR3 size: 13 residues. The study's findings and limits: Among contracting clones, CD4+ were mainly CM/EM and CD8+ enriched in EMRA. The pre-infection memory compartment contained some responding clones, suggesting cross-reactive memory joined. CD4/CD8 balance held among clones contracting day 15 to 85, and later expanders leaned CD4+.

The TCR comes from an adult woman who had mild COVID-19 (a few samples of this study predate the infection). Cell type and time point are not known. The source material was PBMCs or a T cell subset sorted from them (not recorded which). This sequence joins TRBV5-1 and TRBJ2-7; no clear D gene. The CDR3, as DNA: TGCGCCAGCAGCCCCCAAGCCTCAAACGAGCAGTACTTC. As protein: CASSPQASNEQYF.